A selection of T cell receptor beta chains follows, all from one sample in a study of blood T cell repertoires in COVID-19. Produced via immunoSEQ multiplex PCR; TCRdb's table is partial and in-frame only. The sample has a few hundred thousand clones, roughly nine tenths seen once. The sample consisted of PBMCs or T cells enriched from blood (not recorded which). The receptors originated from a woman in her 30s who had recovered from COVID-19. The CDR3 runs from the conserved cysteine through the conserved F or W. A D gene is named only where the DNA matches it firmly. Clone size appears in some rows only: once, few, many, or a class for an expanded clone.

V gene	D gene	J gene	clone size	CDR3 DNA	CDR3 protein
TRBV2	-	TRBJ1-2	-	TGTGCCAGCAGCGACAGCTATGGCTACACCTTC	CASSDSYGYTF
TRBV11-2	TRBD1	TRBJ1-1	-	TGTGCCAGCAGCCCTTGGACAGGAGGGGACACTGAAGCTTTCTTT	CASSPWTGGDTEAFF
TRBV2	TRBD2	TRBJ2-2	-	TGTGCCAGCAGTGTGAGCGGGGGGGCCGGGGAGCTGTTTTTT	CASSVSGGAGELFF
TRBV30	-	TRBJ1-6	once	TGTGCCTGGAGTGCACCCCGGGGAGGGATTAATTCACCCCTCCACTTT	CAWSAPRGGINSPLHF
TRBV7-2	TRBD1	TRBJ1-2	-	TGTGCCAGCAGCTTTCGGCCGACAGGGTACGGCTACACCTTC	CASSFRPTGYGYTF
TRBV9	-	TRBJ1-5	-	TGTGCCAGCAGCCGGTCGGGGGGCACTCAGCCCCAGCATTTT	CASSRSGGTQPQHF
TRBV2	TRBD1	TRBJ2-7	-	TGTGCCAGCAGTGTCCCGGGACAGGGCTCCTACGAGCAGTACTTC	CASSVPGQGSYEQYF
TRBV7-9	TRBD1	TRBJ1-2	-	TGTGCCAGCAGCTTGGGACAGGGGGGATCATCCTATGGCTACACCTTC	CASSLGQGGSSYGYTF
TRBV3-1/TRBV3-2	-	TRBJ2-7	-	TGTGCCAGCAGCCAGGGGGGACCCTACGAGCAGTACTTC	CASSQGGPYEQYF
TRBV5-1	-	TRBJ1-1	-	TGCGCCAGCAGGTTCGAGACAGGCCTGAACACTGAAGCTTTCTTT	CASRFETGLNTEAFF